The clone carrying this T cell receptor (beta chain) was counted between two and nine times. The data belong to a study of blood T cell repertoires in COVID-19. About the study: Samples representing acute and convalescent COVID-19 were sourced from the United States, Italy and Spain. From T cells, B-cell-depleted T cells, or PBMCs came the material, which was cDNA or gDNA.

The V gene end was trimmed by 0 bases and the J gene end by 2 bases; junction bases not matched to a gene: 1. This CDR3 region has 14 residues. In germline, CDR1 is LGHNA, CDR2 YNFKEQ. Only in-frame clones appear in the TCRdb table, and some are missing; sequencing was by immunoSEQ multiplex PCR. The table includes nearly 65,000 clones, 80% to 90% detected once. The source of this sequence is a human donor in a cohort sampled during active COVID-19. Sequenced material: peripheral blood. The V call is TRBV4-2, the J call TRBJ2-7; 7 positions agree with TRBD1. The CDR3 bases are TGTGCCAGCAGCCAAGAGACAGGGACCTACGAGCAGTACTTC. Translation: CASSQETGTYEQYF.